The 22 T cell receptor beta chains listed next were all sequenced from one sample in a study of T cell repertoires in cytomegalovirus infection (dated by TCRdb to the late 2010s). The sample's treatment or condition label is to be understood as: in vitro stimulation with specific CMV peptide epitopes to enrich CMV-specific T cells. Sequencing instrument: Illumina HiSeq 1500. TCRdb applied fastp at Q25 and MiXCR to the public reads, then kept only in-frame beta chains. Rows merge per CDR3 protein into single entries with the most common DNA and genes. Across this sample there are roughly 990,000 distinct CDR3 sequences, with roughly 30% seen only once. The ten largest clonotypes hold around 15% of the sample. Their specific antigens are unknown. The specimen was cultured CD8+ T cells from PBMCs, collected from culture after CMV antigen stimulation. Every receptor here comes from a human donor in good health (CMV status not recorded). Some clones in this sample may be carry-over from other donors' samples.

The chain uses TRBV7-6 and TRBJ2-5; either TRBD1 or TRBD2 may supply D (5 bases each). With 3 bases removed from V and 10 bases from J, the gap between germline ends came to 9 bases. This CDR3 contains 11 residues. Germline CDR1 reads SGHVS; CDR2 reads FNYEAQ. Here the CDR3 DNA reads TGTGCCAGCAGCTTGGAGAGGGGCCAGTACTTC. Its translation: CASSLERGQYF.

The chain carries TRBV20-1 and TRBJ1-1, with D uncertain. The CDR3 runs 14 residues. Germline V gene lookup returns CDR1 DFQATT and CDR2 SNEGSKA (reference sequence). Trimming left V 0 bases short and J 2 bases short, with 10 bases between. The CDR3 coding sequence is TGCAGTGCTAGAGACCCCGGGTATAACACTGAAGCTTTCTTT. Protein sequence: CSARDPGYNTEAFF.

This clonotype has a handful of counts. This rearrangement joins TRBV20-1 to TRBJ1-5; 10 nucleotides agree with TRBD1. CDR1 is DFQATT and CDR2 is SNEGSKA in the germline V gene (reference sequence). V dropped 3 bases and J dropped 7; count of bases not matched to a gene: 6. The CDR3 sequence is 14 residues long. DNA for the CDR3: TGCAGTGCTAGTGCGGACAGGGGGTACCAGCCCCAGCATTTT. This encodes CSASADRGYQPQHF.

This clonotype was detected ten times or more. The chain links TRBV7-2 to TRBJ1-2; D might be TRBD1 (6 bases). V was trimmed by 1 base and J by 2 bases, leaving 17 bases between them. This CDR3 region has 17 residues. CDR1 is SGHTA, CDR2 FQGNSA, per germline. CDR3 protein: CASSLGGSGERNYGYTF. CDR3 bases: TGTGCCAGCAGCTTAGGCGGTTCAGGGGAAAGGAACTATGGCTACACCTTC. Full variable domain (rest looked up from reference TRBV7-2 and TRBJ1-2): GAGVSQSPSNKVTEKGKDVELRCDPISGHTALYWYRQSLGQGLEFLIYFQGNSAPDKSGLPSDRFSAERTGGSVSTLTIQRTQQEDSAVYLCASSLGGSGERNYGYTFGSGTRLTVV.

This clonotype was counted only a few times. V and J are TRBV7-9 and TRBJ2-3, with 9 bases that match TRBD2. Germline-derived CDR1 and CDR2 are SEHNR and FQNEAQ (reference sequence). The V gene end was trimmed by 6 bases and the J gene end by 6 bases; junction bases not matched to a gene: 13. The CDR3 extends over 16 amino acids. The CDR3 loop is CASRQEGASGVDTQYF. The CDR3 DNA sequence: TGTGCCAGCAGACAAGAGGGGGCTAGCGGGGTGGATACGCAGTATTTT. Supplemented by reference TRBV7-9 and TRBJ2-3, the full variable domain reads DTGVSQNPRHKITKRGQNVTFRCDPISEHNRLYWYRQTLGQGPEFLTYFQNEAQLEKSRLLSDRFSAERPKGSFSTLEIQRTEQGDSAMYLCASRQEGASGVDTQYFGPGTRLTVL.

This clonotype was found a few times. J is TRBJ2-1 and V is TRBV6-5, with D possibly being TRBD2 (5 bases). Between the trimmed V and J ends, which lost 0 bases and 3 bases, there was a span of 9 bases. The CDR3 consists of 15 residues. Per germline, CDR1 MNHEY and CDR2 SVGAGI. This chain's CDR3 is CASSYSRAGYNEQFF. The DNA of the CDR3 is TGTGCCAGCAGTTACTCGAGGGCAGGCTACAATGAGCAGTTCTTC.

This chain links TRBV23-1 with TRBJ2-1; a possible D gene is TRBD2 (5 bases). TRBV23-1 has ORF status, its function being uncertain. V lost 0 bases to trimming and J lost 9 bases, with 12 bases between them. CDR3 length: 14 residues. This CDR3 reads CASSQSPGFSEQFF. CDR3 DNA sequence: TGCGCCAGCAGTCAATCACCGGGATTCAGTGAGCAGTTCTTC.

The chain recombines TRBV28 with TRBJ1-1, with a possible D match to TRBD1 (5 bases). Trimming took off 6 bases at V and 3 bases at J, with 17 bases between the two ends. The germline V gene has CDR1 MDHEN and CDR2 SYDVKM. The CDR3 sequence is 15 residues long. DNA of the CDR3: TGTGCCAGCAGGCGGGACTGGGGTGAATACACTGAAGCTTTCTTT. Translation gives CASRRDWGEYTEAFF.

This clonotype has just a few counts. The rearrangement links TRBV7-9 to TRBJ2-5, with a possible D match to TRBD1 (7 bases). V lost 6 bases and J lost 1, with 15 bases in between. This CDR3 is 15 amino acids long. CDR1 is SEHNR, CDR2 FQNEAQ, per germline (reference sequence). The CDR3 here is CASSQGGILQETQYF. The CDR3 coding sequence is TGTGCCAGCAGTCAGGGGGGAATCCTCCAAGAGACCCAGTACTTC. The full variable domain, completed using reference TRBV7-9 and TRBJ2-5, is DTGVSQNPRHKITKRGQNVTFRCDPISEHNRLYWYRQTLGQGPEFLTYFQNEAQLEKSRLLSDRFSAERPKGSFSTLEIQRTEQGDSAMYLCASSQGGILQETQYFGPGTRLLVL.

This clonotype appeared a few times. The rearrangement uses TRBV7-9 and TRBJ2-3; 7 bases are shared with TRBD1. J gave up 3 bases and V 5 bases, and 11 bases lay outside the gene matches. CDR3 length equals 16 residues. Germline CDR1 reads SEHNR; CDR2 reads FQNEAQ (reference sequence). The CDR3 protein is CASSATGAFLTDTQYF. The DNA for the CDR3 is TGTGCCAGCAGCGCCACAGGGGCTTTTTTAACAGATACGCAGTATTTT.

This chain links TRBV27 with TRBJ2-7; 7 positions match TRBD1. The length of the CDR3 is 13 residues. Germline-derived CDR1 and CDR2 are MNHEY and SMNVEV (reference sequence). V was clipped by 5 bases and J by 4 bases; unmatched bases: 5. This CDR3 is CASSQQGWYEQYF. CDR3 coding DNA: TGTGCCAGCAGTCAACAGGGGTGGTACGAGCAGTACTTC.

This rearrangement joins TRBV10-3 to TRBJ2-3; TRBD1 matches at 8 bases. CDR1 and CDR2 (germline): ENHRY, SYGVKD. The CDR3 has 15 amino acids. The ends lost 6 bases at V and 0 bases at J; junction bases unmatched: 5. CDR3 DNA: TGTGCCATCAGCTCGACAGGGGATAGCACAGATACGCAGTATTTT. It specifies CAISSTGDSTDTQYF.

This clonotype came up a few times. The CDR3 DNA sequence: TGTGCCAGCAGCAATACAGGGCGGGCAAGGGACTACAATGAGCAGTTCTTC. This gives the protein CASSNTGRARDYNEQFF. The V call is TRBV7-9, the J call TRBJ2-1; TRBD1 might be the D (6 bases). In germline, CDR1 is SEHNR, CDR2 FQNEAQ (reference sequence). V was clipped by 5 bases and J by 3 bases, with 20 bases between them. CDR3 length: 17 amino acids. The complete variable domain, with remaining parts taken from reference TRBV7-9 and TRBJ2-1, reads DTGVSQNPRHKITKRGQNVTFRCDPISEHNRLYWYRQTLGQGPEFLTYFQNEAQLEKSRLLSDRFSAERPKGSFSTLEIQRTEQGDSAMYLCASSNTGRARDYNEQFFGPGTRLTVL.

This clonotype was recorded a few times. Here the CDR3 reads CASSQDRADWSGTQYF. Written as DNA, the CDR3 is TGCGCCAGCAGCCAAGATAGAGCAGACTGGTCTGGGACCCAGTACTTC. V and J are TRBV4-1 and TRBJ2-5; D not certain. This CDR3 has 16 residues. Germline V lookup: CDR1 MGHRA, CDR2 YSYEKL. Trimming shortened V by 0 bases and J by 7 bases, and 18 bases separated the two germline ends.

This rearrangement joins TRBV11-3 to TRBJ2-7; TRBD2 is a possible D gene (6 bases). V lost 2 bases to trimming and J lost 7 bases, with 15 bases between them. This CDR3 spans 14 amino acids. The germline V gene has CDR1 SGHNT and CDR2 YENEEA. The CDR3 DNA reads TGTGCCAGCAGCTTATATGGGGGGTCGAGTGAGCAGTACTTC. It encodes CASSLYGGSSEQYF.

This clonotype was detected ten times or more. The chain uses TRBV7-6 and TRBJ2-2, with D possibly being TRBD2 (5 bases). The length of the CDR3 is 16 residues. The germline V gene encodes CDR1 SGHVS and CDR2 FNYEAQ. V was shortened by 1 base and J by 4 bases, with 13 bases between the two germline ends. The CDR3 nucleotides are TGTGCCAGCAGCTTAGAGGGCGGGCCGGGCACCGGGGAGCTGTTTTTT. Translation: CASSLEGGPGTGELFF.

This clonotype came up many times. The V gene is TRBV7-6, the J gene TRBJ2-3; TRBD1 matches at 8 bases. The germline V gene has CDR1 SGHVS and CDR2 FNYEAQ. V lost 0 bases and J lost 6; bases outside the gene matches: 14. The CDR3 is made up of 18 amino acids. The CDR3 DNA sequence: TGTGCCAGCAGCTTAGCGGGGGGCATACAGGGGGGTTCTGATACGCAGTATTTT. Protein product: CASSLAGGIQGGSDTQYF.

The chain recombines TRBV27 with TRBJ2-7; D is possibly TRBD2 (5 bases). This CDR3 spans 13 amino acids. Deletions cut 3 bases from V and 6 bases from J, with 12 bases between. Germline CDR1 is MNHEY and CDR2 is SMNVEV (reference sequence). CDR3 in amino acids: CASSFGIAGEQYV. The CDR3, as DNA: TGTGCCAGCAGTTTCGGGATCGCGGGCGAGCAGTACGTC.

This clonotype was counted between two and nine times. This chain connects TRBV4-2 to TRBJ1-1; D unresolved. V was clipped by 1 base and J by 1 base, with 7 bases between them. The length of the CDR3 is 14 residues. The germline V gene has CDR1 LGHNA and CDR2 YNFKEQ. The CDR3 bases are TGTGCCAGCAGCCAAGCTGTGGCGAACACTGAAGCTTTCTTT. Its protein is CASSQAVANTEAFF.

This clonotype was counted only a few times. The genes are TRBV6-5 and TRBJ1-5; TRBD1 might be the D (5 bases). CDR1 is MNHEY, CDR2 SVGAGI, per germline. The CDR3 is 13 residues long. V dropped 3 bases and J dropped 6 bases, with 9 bases sitting between them. The CDR3 nucleotides read TGTGCCAGCAGTTATGGGGGTTCTCAGCCCCAGCATTTT. Protein product: CASSYGGSQPQHF.

The V call is TRBV5-6, the J call TRBJ2-1; D is possibly TRBD1 or TRBD2 (5 bases each). Between the trimmed V and J ends, which lost 3 bases and 4 bases, there was a span of 17 bases. The length of the CDR3 is 16 residues. The V gene's germline CDR1 is SGHDT and CDR2 YYEEEE. The CDR3 loop reads CASSWDADWPYNEQFF. The CDR3 bases are TGTGCCAGCAGCTGGGACGCCGACTGGCCTTACAATGAGCAGTTCTTC.

The chain links TRBV28 to TRBJ1-2; tentatively, D is TRBD1 (6 bases). The CDR3 length is 15 residues. Trimming stripped 5 bases from V and 6 bases from J, with 19 bases between. Germline V CDR1 and CDR2: MDHEN, SYDVKM. CDR3 in amino acids: CASSPRQRGVDGYTF. In DNA, the CDR3 is TGTGCCAGCAGTCCGCGACAGAGGGGGGTAGATGGCTACACCTTC.